The rows below give T cell receptor beta chains drawn from one sample of a study of early T cells in non-severe SARS-CoV-2 infection. A single record per CDR3 protein comes from TCRdb applying MiXCR to the 5' RACE reads. The repertoire consists of roughly 120,000 distinct CDR3 sequences, with 15% occurring once and the leading ten covering just over 20%. Sequencing was carried out using whole blood. The origin of the receptors is an adult who was a healthcare worker with PCR-confirmed SARS-CoV-2 infection or an uninfected control (not recorded which). CDR3s include the opening cysteine and the closing phenylalanine or tryptophan. A D gene is named only where the DNA matches it firmly. Only part of the rows carry a size: once, few, many, or a class if the clone is expanded.

d_call,clone_size,j_call,v_call,cdr3_length,cdr3_nt,cdr3_aa
.,many,TRBJ1-1,TRBV6-6,14,TGTGCCAGCACCCCGACAGCCCTGAACACTGAAGCTTTCTTT,CASTPTALNTEAFF
.,many,TRBJ2-7,TRBV30,13,TGTGCCTGGAGCTCCCTACGGGGGACGGAGCAGTACTTC,CAWSSLRGTEQYF
.,.,TRBJ1-2,TRBV6-2/TRBV6-3,11,TGTGCCAGCAGTGCCCTTGTAGGCTACACCTTC,CASSALVGYTF
.,few,TRBJ1-1,TRBV11-2,13,TGTGCCAGCAGCGGTATGGGCTCCCTGGGTGCTTTCTTT,CASSGMGSLGAFF
.,.,TRBJ2-6,TRBV5-1,17,TGCGCCAGCAGCTTGAGGCAGGGCAGCTCTGGGGCCAACGTCCTGACTTTC,CASSLRQGSSGANVLTF
TRBD1,.,TRBJ1-6,TRBV7-7,21,TGTGCCAGCAGCGCTCCCGGACAGGGGTTGAGGACATACCACCCCAATTCACCCCTCCACTTT,CASSAPGQGLRTYHPNSPLHF
TRBD1,.,TRBJ1-2,TRBV20-1,16,TGCAGTGCTAGACCGGGACAGGGTGCGGGAATCTATGGCTACACCTTC,CSARPGQGAGIYGYTF
.,.,TRBJ1-2,TRBV6-2/TRBV6-3,12,TGTGCCAGCAGTTACGAGGGAAGGGGCTACACCTTC,CASSYEGRGYTF
.,few,TRBJ2-3,TRBV11-3,14,TGTGCCAGCAGCTCCCACGCGGGCACAGATACGCAGTATTTT,CASSSHAGTDTQYF
TRBD2,few,TRBJ2-6,TRBV5-5,16,TGTGCCTCCGGGAGGGATGCGGGCTCTGGGGCCAACGTCCTGACTTTC,CASGRDAGSGANVLTF
.,few,TRBJ1-5,TRBV18,13,TGTGCCAGCTCAGCCCAGGAGCGACAGCCCCAGCATTTT,CASSAQERQPQHF
.,few,TRBJ1-3,TRBV12-3/TRBV12-4,13,TGTGCCAGCTCGTTTACCTCTGAAAACACCATATATTTT,CASSFTSENTIYF
.,.,TRBJ2-3,TRBV4-2,15,TGTGCCAGCAGCCAAGTCTGGGCTAGCACAGATACGCAGTATTTT,CASSQVWASTDTQYF
.,many,TRBJ1-2,TRBV5-1,14,TGCGCCAGCAGCGTTCAGGCCGACTCCTATGGCTACACCTTC,CASSVQADSYGYTF
.,.,TRBJ2-3,TRBV20-1,12,TGCAGTGCTAGGGCGCCAGTCGATACGCAGTATTTT,CSARAPVDTQYF
.,few,TRBJ2-5,TRBV7-9,15,TGTGCCAGCAGCTTAGAACGCCTCGACGGTGAGACCCAGTACTTC,CASSLERLDGETQYF
.,few,TRBJ1-1,TRBV5-4,15,TGTGCCAGCAGCTTTGACAGTCTACGGAACACTGAAGCTTTCTTT,CASSFDSLRNTEAFF
TRBD1,.,TRBJ2-1,TRBV11-2,15,TGTGCCAGCAGCTTAGCCCTGACAGGGGGCAATGAGCAGTTCTTC,CASSLALTGGNEQFF
.,.,TRBJ1-6,TRBV7-6,16,TGTGCCAGCAGCCGGGAGGGAATGGCCTATAATTCACCCCTCCACTTT,CASSREGMAYNSPLHF
.,.,TRBJ1-2,TRBV12-3/TRBV12-4,16,TGTGCCAGCAGTTCCATTCGTAGACAGGCCTTCTATGGCTACACCTTC,CASSSIRRQAFYGYTF
.,.,TRBJ2-1,TRBV7-9,17,TGTGCCAGCAGCTCGTTTCTTTCGGGGGGCATGGTAAATGAGCAGTTCTTC,CASSSFLSGGMVNEQFF
TRBD2,few,TRBJ2-1,TRBV7-9,15,TGTGCCAGCAGCCCTAGCGGGGGGGCCCGCAATGAGCAGTTCTTC,CASSPSGGARNEQFF
.,.,TRBJ2-5,TRBV30,14,TGTGCCTGGAGGGTCTCTAGCAACCAAGAGACCCAGTACTTC,CAWRVSSNQETQYF
.,.,TRBJ2-5,TRBV5-1,14,TGCGCCAGCAGCGCGTACCTAGAGGGGGAGACCCAGTACTTC,CASSAYLEGETQYF
.,few,TRBJ2-4,TRBV7-9,12,TGTGCCAGCAGCTTTTACACGAACATTCAGTACTTC,CASSFYTNIQYF
.,many,TRBJ2-2,TRBV11-2,14,TGTGCCACCCGGGGGTTGATGGGTGCCGGGGAGCTGTTTTTT,CATRGLMGAGELFF
TRBD2,few,TRBJ2-2,TRBV6-2/TRBV6-3,13,TGTGCCAGCAGGACTAGCGGGGCCGGGGAGCTGTTTTTT,CASRTSGAGELFF
TRBD2,few,TRBJ2-1,TRBV2,13,TGTGCCAGCTCGCCGGGGGGGCTGAATGAGCAGTTCTTC,CASSPGGLNEQFF
.,.,TRBJ1-5,TRBV7-2,14,TGTGCCAGCAGCCGTTTCGGGGGTAATCAGCCCCAGCATTTT,CASSRFGGNQPQHF
.,few,TRBJ1-4,TRBV12-3/TRBV12-4,16,TGTGCCAGCAGCCGTGGGACGTTGACAACTAATGAAAAACTGTTTTTT,CASSRGTLTTNEKLFF
TRBD1,few,TRBJ1-4,TRBV7-8,20,TGTGCCAGCAGACTGAAAAGGGACAGGGGGCGCGATTTGGTTAATGAAAAACTGTTTTTT,CASRLKRDRGRDLVNEKLFF
TRBD1,many,TRBJ1-1,TRBV19,18,TGTGCCAGTAGTAATGGGCGGACAGGGGGCATGAGGACCACTGAAGCTTTCTTT,CASSNGRTGGMRTTEAFF
.,many,TRBJ1-4,TRBV4-1,19,TGCGCCAGCAGCCAAGGACCAATTTCGACCGGGACAAGGAATGAAAAACTGTTTTTT,CASSQGPISTGTRNEKLFF
.,.,TRBJ2-3,TRBV21-1,16,TGTGCCAGCAGCCGGACTAGCGGGGAGTACACAGATACGCAGTATTTT,CASSRTSGEYTDTQYF
.,.,TRBJ2-5,TRBV20-1,11,TGCAGTGCTAGAGATTTCGAGACCCGGTACTTC,CSARDFETRYF
TRBD2,few,TRBJ2-1,TRBV7-2,13,TGTGCCAGCAGCTTAGGGACTAGCGGGGGAAAGTTCTTC,CASSLGTSGGKFF
TRBD1,few,TRBJ1-1,TRBV2,13,TGTGCCAGCAGCAGACAGGGGAACACTGAAGCTTTCTTT,CASSRQGNTEAFF
.,once,TRBJ2-7,TRBV4-1,13,TGCGCCAGCAGCCAAGAATATCAGAGCGAGCAGTACTTC,CASSQEYQSEQYF
.,.,TRBJ1-1,TRBV9,16,TGTGCCAGCAGCGGCGGACCCTACGGAGAGCAAACTGAAGCTTTCTTT,CASSGGPYGEQTEAFF
.,.,TRBJ1-1,TRBV27,17,TGTGCCAGCAGTTTATCTTATGGGGTTGGAGGGAACACTGAAGCTTTCTTT,CASSLSYGVGGNTEAFF
.,few,TRBJ1-6,TRBV12-3/TRBV12-4,14,TGTGCCAGCAGTTTTCGGGGGGCCAGTTCACCCCTCCACTTT,CASSFRGASSPLHF
.,.,TRBJ1-2,TRBV20-1,12,TGCAGTGCTAGGGCCGGGAACTATGGCTACACCTTC,CSARAGNYGYTF
.,.,TRBJ1-1,TRBV3-1,13,TGTGCCAGCAGCCGTTACACGAACACTGAAGCTTTCTTT,CASSRYTNTEAFF
.,.,TRBJ1-4,TRBV30,11,TGTGCCTCCATGCTCGGGGCAAAACTGTTTTTT,CASMLGAKLFF
TRBD1,.,TRBJ1-3,TRBV6-2/TRBV6-3,15,TGTGCCAGCAGCGGATACAGGGGGCCTGGAAACACCATATATTTT,CASSGYRGPGNTIYF
.,few,TRBJ2-7,TRBV10-3,13,TGTGCCATCAGTGTAAAACTTAGGGACGAGCAGTACTTC,CAISVKLRDEQYF
.,few,TRBJ1-6,TRBV7-9,14,TGTGCCAGCAGCCCCGACAGCGTTAATTCACCCCTCCACTTT,CASSPDSVNSPLHF
.,many,TRBJ2-5,TRBV18,13,TGTGCCAGCTCATCCGGGAGACAAGAGACCCAGTACTTC,CASSSGRQETQYF
.,.,TRBJ2-7,TRBV18,14,TGTGCCAGCTCACCACAACAGGGGGGGTTCGAGCAGTACTTC,CASSPQQGGFEQYF
.,few,TRBJ1-1,TRBV6-5,14,TGTGCCAGCAGTAACTCACCAGGGAACACTGAAGCTTTCTTT,CASSNSPGNTEAFF
TRBD1,few,TRBJ1-2,TRBV20-1,13,TGCAGTGCTAGTTCCTCCAGGGGGTATGGCTACACCTTC,CSASSSRGYGYTF
.,.,TRBJ2-1,TRBV20-1,11,TGCAGTGCTCGCCTTACTGATGAGCAGTTCTTC,CSARLTDEQFF
.,.,TRBJ1-1,TRBV6-2/TRBV6-3,13,TGTGCCAGCAGTTACTTAGGGACGGGGGAAGTTTTCTTT,CASSYLGTGEVFF
.,.,TRBJ1-6,TRBV3-2,17,TGTGCCAGCAGCACGGTCGGGGGCAAGGGGTATAATTCACCCCTCCACTTT,CASSTVGGKGYNSPLHF
TRBD2,few,TRBJ2-7,TRBV14,15,TGTGCCAGCAGCCCCGGGACTAGCGGCTACTACGAGCAGTACTTC,CASSPGTSGYYEQYF
.,once,TRBJ1-1,TRBV11-2,17,TGTGCCAGCAGCTTAGATTCTTATGGGTCAGGGAACACTGAAGCTTTCTTT,CASSLDSYGSGNTEAFF
.,.,TRBJ2-5,TRBV6-6,13,TGTGCCAGCAGTTACTCACAGGGAGAGACCCAGTACTTC,CASSYSQGETQYF
.,.,TRBJ2-7,TRBV20-1,13,TGCAGTGCTCGCTACTTAAGCTCCTACGAGCAGTACTTC,CSARYLSSYEQYF
.,few,TRBJ2-7,TRBV3-1,13,TGTGCCAGCAGCCCCGATCTATACTACGAGCAGTACTTC,CASSPDLYYEQYF